This TCR beta chain was sequenced for a study of T cell responses to AZD1222 COVID-19 vaccine. Study-wide findings and caveats: Recipients of AZD1222 seropositive at baseline numbered only six or seven. Increases in Spike-specific TCR breadth and depth were seen after two AZD1222 doses.

The V and J ends lost 2 bases and 7 bases respectively, with 15 bases between them. The CDR3 has 14 amino acids. Germline-derived CDR1 and CDR2 are SGHRS and YFSETQ. Assay used: immunoSEQ multiplex PCR; TCRdb lists only in-frame clones, some missing. Of approximately 180,000 clones listed, around 88% were seen once; the top ten hold 7.7%. About this clone itself: Antigen unknown.

This receptor was taken from an adult in good health. The chain recombines TRBV5-1 with TRBJ1-1; D might be TRBD1 (5 bases). The sequencing here drew on peripheral blood, taken on day 0 of AZD1222 vaccination. The CDR3 loop reads CASSFWATDYEAFF. Written as DNA, the CDR3 is TGCGCCAGCAGCTTCTGGGCGACAGATTATGAAGCTTTCTTT. Full variable domain (missing parts from reference TRBV5-1 and TRBJ1-1): KAGVTQTPRYLIKTRGQQVTLSCSPISGHRSVSWYQQTPGQGLQFLFEYFSETQRNKGNFPGRFSGRQFSNSRSEMNVSTLELGDSALYLCASSFWATDYEAFFGQGTRLTVV.